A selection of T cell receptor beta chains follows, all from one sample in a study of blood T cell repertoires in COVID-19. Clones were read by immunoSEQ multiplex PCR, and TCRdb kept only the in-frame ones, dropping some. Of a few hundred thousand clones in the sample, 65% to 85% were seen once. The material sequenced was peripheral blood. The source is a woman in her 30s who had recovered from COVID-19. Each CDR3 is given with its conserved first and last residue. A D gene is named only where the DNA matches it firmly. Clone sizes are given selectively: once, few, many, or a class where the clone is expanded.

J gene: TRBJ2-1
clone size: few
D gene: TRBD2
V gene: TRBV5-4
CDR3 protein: CASSRGTSGRADHNEQFF
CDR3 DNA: TGTGCCAGCAGCAGAGGGACTAGCGGGAGGGCCGACCACAATGAGCAGTTCTTC

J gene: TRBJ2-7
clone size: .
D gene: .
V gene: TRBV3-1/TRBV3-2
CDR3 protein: CASSQGVAYEQYF
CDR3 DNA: TGTGCCAGCAGCCAGGGCGTTGCCTACGAGCAGTACTTC

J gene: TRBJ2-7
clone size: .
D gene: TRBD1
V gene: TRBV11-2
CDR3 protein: CASSLAFAGGFYEQYF
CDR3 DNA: TGTGCCAGCAGCTTGGCTTTCGCAGGGGGCTTCTACGAGCAGTACTTC

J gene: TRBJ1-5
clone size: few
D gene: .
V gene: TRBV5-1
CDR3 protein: CASSLSGEPQHF
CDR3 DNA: TGCGCCAGCAGCTTAAGCGGAGAGCCCCAGCATTTT

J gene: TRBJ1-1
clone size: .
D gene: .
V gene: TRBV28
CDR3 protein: CASSLPQGRGDTEAFF
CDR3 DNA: TGTGCCAGCAGTTTGCCACAGGGTCGGGGCGACACTGAAGCTTTCTTT

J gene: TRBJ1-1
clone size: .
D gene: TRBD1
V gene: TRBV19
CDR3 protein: CASRTGANTEAFF
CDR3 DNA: TGTGCCAGCAGGACAGGGGCGAACACTGAAGCTTTCTTT

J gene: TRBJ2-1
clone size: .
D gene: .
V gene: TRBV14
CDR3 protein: CASSQRDFFSKSSYNEQFF
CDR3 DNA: TGTGCCAGCAGCCAAAGGGACTTTTTCTCTAAGAGCTCCTACAATGAGCAGTTCTTC

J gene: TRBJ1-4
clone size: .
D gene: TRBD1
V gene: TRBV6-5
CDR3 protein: CASSYIPGQGNEKLFF
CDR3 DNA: TGTGCCAGCAGTTACATACCGGGACAGGGGAATGAAAAACTGTTTTTT

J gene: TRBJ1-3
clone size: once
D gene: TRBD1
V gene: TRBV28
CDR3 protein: CASRSGQGSGNTIYF
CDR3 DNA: TGTGCCAGCAGATCTGGACAGGGTTCAGGAAACACCATATATTTT

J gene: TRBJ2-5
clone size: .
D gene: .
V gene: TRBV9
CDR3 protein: CASSVEGDKTQYF
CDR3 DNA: TGTGCCAGCAGCGTAGAAGGGGACAAGACCCAGTACTTC

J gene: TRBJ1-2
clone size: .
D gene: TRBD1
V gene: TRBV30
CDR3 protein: CAWSGDRGFGYGYTF
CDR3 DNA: TGTGCCTGGAGTGGGGACAGGGGGTTCGGCTATGGCTACACCTTC

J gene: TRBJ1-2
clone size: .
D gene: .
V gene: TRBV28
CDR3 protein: CASSLGTGYGYTF
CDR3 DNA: TGTGCCAGCAGTTTAGGTACAGGATATGGCTACACCTTC

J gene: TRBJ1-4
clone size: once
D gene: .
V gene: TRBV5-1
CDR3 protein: CASRSGRGLREKLFF
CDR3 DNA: TGCGCCAGCAGATCTGGCAGGGGATTAAGAGAAAAACTGTTTTTT

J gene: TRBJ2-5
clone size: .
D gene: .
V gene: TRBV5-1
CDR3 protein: CASSLAVPGVETQYF
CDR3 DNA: TGCGCCAGCAGCTTGGCTGTTCCAGGGGTCGAGACCCAGTACTTC

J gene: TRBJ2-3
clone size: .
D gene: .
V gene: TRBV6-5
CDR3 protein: CASSPNSDTQYF
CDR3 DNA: TGTGCCAGCAGCCCAAACTCAGATACGCAGTATTTT

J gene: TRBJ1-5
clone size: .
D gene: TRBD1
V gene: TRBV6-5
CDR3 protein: CASSYGQGRQPQHF
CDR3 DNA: TGTGCCAGCAGTTATGGACAGGGAAGACAGCCCCAGCATTTT

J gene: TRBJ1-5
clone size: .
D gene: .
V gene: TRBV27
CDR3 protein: CASSFLGAGQPQHF
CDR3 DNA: TGTGCCAGCAGTTTCCTGGGGGCAGGGCAGCCCCAGCATTTT

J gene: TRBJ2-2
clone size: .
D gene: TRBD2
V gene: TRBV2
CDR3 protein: CASSEVGGGTGELFF
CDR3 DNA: TGTGCCAGCAGTGAAGTGGGGGGAGGGACCGGGGAGCTGTTTTTT

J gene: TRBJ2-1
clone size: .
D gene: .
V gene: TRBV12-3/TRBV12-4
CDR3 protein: CASSVALVNEQFF
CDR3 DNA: TGTGCCAGCAGTGTCGCGTTGGTCAATGAGCAGTTCTTC

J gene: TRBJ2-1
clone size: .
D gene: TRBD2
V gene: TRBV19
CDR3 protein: CASSGGLAGWNEQFF
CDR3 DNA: TGTGCCAGTAGTGGGGGACTAGCGGGATGGAATGAGCAGTTCTTC

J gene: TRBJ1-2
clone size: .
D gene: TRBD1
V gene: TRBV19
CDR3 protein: CASSIGDREGYTF
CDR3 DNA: TGTGCCAGTAGTATCGGGGACAGGGAAGGCTACACCTTC

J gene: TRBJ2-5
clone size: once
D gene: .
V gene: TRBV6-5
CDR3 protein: CASSQKETQYF
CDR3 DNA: TGTGCCAGCAGTCAGAAAGAGACCCAGTACTTC

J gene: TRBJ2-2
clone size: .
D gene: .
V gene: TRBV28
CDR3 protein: CASSPYREGTGELFF
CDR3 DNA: TGTGCCAGCAGTCCTTACAGGGAAGGGACCGGGGAGCTGTTTTTT

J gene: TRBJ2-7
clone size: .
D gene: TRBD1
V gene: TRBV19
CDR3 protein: CASSPDRGRTEQYF
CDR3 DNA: TGTGCCAGTAGCCCGGACAGGGGGCGCACCGAGCAGTACTTC